This T cell receptor (beta chain) was sequenced in a study of T-cell memory formation after mild COVID-19. Study-wide results and caveats: The authors did not confirm SARS-CoV-2 specificity of second-wave clones peaking day 37. Most CD4+ clones that shrank were in CM and EM, while CD8+ ones turned up in EMRA.

Germline V gene lookup returns CDR1 LNHDA and CDR2 SQIVND (reference sequence). CDR3 length: 14 residues. V lost 5 bases and J lost 6; bases outside the gene matches: 5. Worth noting for this clonotype: Its antigen is undetermined.

cDNA libraries for TCR alpha and TCR beta, carrying sample barcodes and UMIs, came from 5'RACE with constant-segment primers. TCRdb redid the calling of the 5' RACE reads with MiXCR, one entry per CDR3 protein. The sample shows around 370,000 distinct CDR3 sequences, around a fifth of them seen only once. The chain is built from TRBV19 and TRBJ2-4; 9 bases fit TRBD1. The sequenced material came from PBMCs or a T cell subset sorted from them (not recorded which). The sequence derives from an adult woman who had mild COVID-19 (a few samples of this study predate the infection). Cell type and time point are not known. The CDR3 region is CASSPGTGRNIQYF. The CDR3 DNA follows: TGTGCCAGTAGTCCGGGGACAGGGCGAAACATTCAGTACTTC. Combining the CDR3 with reference TRBV19 and TRBJ2-4 gives the whole variable domain DGGITQSPKYLFRKEGQNVTLSCEQNLNHDAMYWYRQDPGQGLRLIYYSQIVNDFQKGDIAEGYSVSREKKESFPLTVTSAQKNPTAFYLCASSPGTGRNIQYFGAGTRLSVL.